The clone carrying this TCR beta chain was counted between two and nine times. Its antigen is undetermined. This record belongs to a study of T-cell reconstitution after alpha-beta-depleted transplantation in children. Study-wide results and limits: Newly produced T cells mostly provided counts and TCRbeta diversity after one year, as hyperexpanded clones declined. Reported findings indicate that, about two months after transplant, alpha-beta T cells came from several hundred expanded clones, which were derived from non-depleted graft cells. The high TCRbeta diversity at day 60 in some patients came from surviving recipient T cells and thymic progenitors.

Preparation of the TCRbeta library was carried out with unique molecular identifiers. Each CDR3 protein gets one entry after TCRdb re-called the PCR reads with MiXCR. The sample records roughly 82,000 distinct CDR3 sequences, around an eighth being singletons. V lost 0 bases, J lost 6 bases, and 8 bases stayed unmatched. This CDR3 region has 16 residues. Germline-derived CDR1 and CDR2 are SGHTA and FQGNSA. The chain couples TRBV7-2 to TRBJ2-3, with 8 bases fitting TRBD2. The input for sequencing was PBMCs, mostly from graft donor cells, taken 180 days after TCRalphabeta/CD19-depleted stem cell transplant. This clonotype originated in a male patient aged 2 to 10 who had a stem cell transplant for acute lymphoblastic leukemia, so the T cells may come from the graft donor. This CDR3 reads CASSLAGTSGSDTQYF. CDR3 nucleotide sequence: TGTGCCAGCAGCTTAGCCGGGACTAGTGGGTCGGATACGCAGTATTTT. Full variable domain (rest looked up from reference TRBV7-2 and TRBJ2-3): GAGVSQSPSNKVTEKGKDVELRCDPISGHTALYWYRQSLGQGLEFLIYFQGNSAPDKSGLPSDRFSAERTGGSVSTLTIQRTQQEDSAVYLCASSLAGTSGSDTQYFGPGTRLTVL.